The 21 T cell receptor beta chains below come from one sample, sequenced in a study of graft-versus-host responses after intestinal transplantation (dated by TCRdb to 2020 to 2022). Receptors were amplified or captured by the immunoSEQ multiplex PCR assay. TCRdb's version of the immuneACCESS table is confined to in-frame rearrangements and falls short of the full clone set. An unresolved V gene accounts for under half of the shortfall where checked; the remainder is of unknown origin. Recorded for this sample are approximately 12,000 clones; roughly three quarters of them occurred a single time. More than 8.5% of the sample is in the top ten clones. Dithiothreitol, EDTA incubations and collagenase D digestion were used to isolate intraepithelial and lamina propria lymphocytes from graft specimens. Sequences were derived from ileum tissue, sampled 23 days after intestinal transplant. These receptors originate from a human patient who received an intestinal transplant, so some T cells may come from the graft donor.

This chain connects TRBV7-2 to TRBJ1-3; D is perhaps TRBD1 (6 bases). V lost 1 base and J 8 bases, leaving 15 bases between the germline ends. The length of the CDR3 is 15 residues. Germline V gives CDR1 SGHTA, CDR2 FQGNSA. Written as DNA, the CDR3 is TGTGCCAGCAGCTTAGATGGTACAGGGTGGTACACCATATATTTT. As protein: CASSLDGTGWYTIYF.

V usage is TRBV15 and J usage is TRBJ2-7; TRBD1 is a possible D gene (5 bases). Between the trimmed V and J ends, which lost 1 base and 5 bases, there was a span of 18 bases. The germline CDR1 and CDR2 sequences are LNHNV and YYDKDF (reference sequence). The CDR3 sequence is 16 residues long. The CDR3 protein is CATSRAAARVKHEQYF. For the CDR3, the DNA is TGTGCCACCAGCAGAGCGGCAGCCAGGGTCAAGCACGAGCAGTACTTC.

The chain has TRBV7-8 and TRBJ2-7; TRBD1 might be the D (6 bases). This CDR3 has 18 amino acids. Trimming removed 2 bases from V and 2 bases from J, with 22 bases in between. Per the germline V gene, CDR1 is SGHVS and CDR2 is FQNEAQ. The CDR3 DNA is TGTGCCAGCAGCTTAACCCTTTGGGGGCAGGGGTCCCCCTACGAGCAGTACTTC. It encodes CASSLTLWGQGSPYEQYF. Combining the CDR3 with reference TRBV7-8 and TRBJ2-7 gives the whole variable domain GAGVSQSPRYKVAKRGQDVALRCDPISGHVSLFWYQQALGQGPEFLTYFQNEAQLDKSGLPSDRFFAERPEGSVSTLKIQRTQQEDSAVYLCASSLTLWGQGSPYEQYFGPGTRLTVT.

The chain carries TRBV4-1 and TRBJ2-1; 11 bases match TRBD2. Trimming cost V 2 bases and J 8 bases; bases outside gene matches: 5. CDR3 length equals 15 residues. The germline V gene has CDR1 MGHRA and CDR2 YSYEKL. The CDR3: CASSQITSGRHEQFF. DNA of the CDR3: TGCGCCAGCAGCCAAATCACTAGCGGGAGACATGAGCAGTTCTTC.

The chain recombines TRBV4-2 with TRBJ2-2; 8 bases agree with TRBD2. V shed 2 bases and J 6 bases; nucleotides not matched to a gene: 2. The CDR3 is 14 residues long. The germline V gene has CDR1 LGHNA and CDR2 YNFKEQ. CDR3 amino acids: CASSQRGGSGELFF. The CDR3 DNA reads TGTGCCAGCAGCCAACGGGGGGGCTCCGGGGAGCTGTTTTTT.

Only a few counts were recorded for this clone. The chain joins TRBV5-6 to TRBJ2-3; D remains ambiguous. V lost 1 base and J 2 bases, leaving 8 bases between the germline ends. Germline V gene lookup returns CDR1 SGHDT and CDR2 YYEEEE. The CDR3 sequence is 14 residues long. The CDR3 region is CASSLYSYTDTQYF. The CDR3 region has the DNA TGTGCCAGCAGCTTGTACTCATACACAGATACGCAGTATTTT.

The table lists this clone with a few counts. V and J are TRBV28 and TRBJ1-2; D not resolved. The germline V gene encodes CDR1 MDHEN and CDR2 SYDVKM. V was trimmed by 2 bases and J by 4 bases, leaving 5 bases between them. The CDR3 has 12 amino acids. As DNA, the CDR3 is TGTGCCAGCAGTTTACTGACCTATGGCTACACCTTC. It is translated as CASSLLTYGYTF.

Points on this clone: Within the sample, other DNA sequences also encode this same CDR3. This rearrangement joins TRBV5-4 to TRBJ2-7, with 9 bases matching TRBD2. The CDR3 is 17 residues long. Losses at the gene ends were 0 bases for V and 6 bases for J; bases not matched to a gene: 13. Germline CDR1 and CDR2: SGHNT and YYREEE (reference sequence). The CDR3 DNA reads TGTGCCAGCAGCTTGGGGCTGGAGGCGGGAGGGATTGGCGAGCAGTACTTC. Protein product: CASSLGLEAGGIGEQYF.

CDR3 residues: CASSVDSGRANEQFF. The DNA for the CDR3 is TGTGCCAGCAGCGTAGATAGCGGGAGGGCCAATGAGCAGTTCTTC. The chain links TRBV9 to TRBJ2-1; 11 bases are a match to TRBD2. The CDR3 is 15 amino acids. CDR1 and CDR2 from the germline V gene are SGDLS and YYNGEE. V lost 0 bases, J lost 6 bases, and 2 bases stayed unmatched.

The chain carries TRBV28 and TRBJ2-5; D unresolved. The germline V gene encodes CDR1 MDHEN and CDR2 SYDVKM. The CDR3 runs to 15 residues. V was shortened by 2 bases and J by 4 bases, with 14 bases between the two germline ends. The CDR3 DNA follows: TGTGCCAGCAGTTTACCCGTGGCTCTTTCAGAGACCCAGTACTTC. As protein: CASSLPVALSETQYF.

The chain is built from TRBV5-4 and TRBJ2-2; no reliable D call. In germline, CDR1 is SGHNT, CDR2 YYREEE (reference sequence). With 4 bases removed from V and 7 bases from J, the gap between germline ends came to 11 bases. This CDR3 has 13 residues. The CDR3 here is CASSPEVGGELFF. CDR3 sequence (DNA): TGTGCCAGCAGCCCAGAGGTGGGCGGGGAGCTGTTTTTT.

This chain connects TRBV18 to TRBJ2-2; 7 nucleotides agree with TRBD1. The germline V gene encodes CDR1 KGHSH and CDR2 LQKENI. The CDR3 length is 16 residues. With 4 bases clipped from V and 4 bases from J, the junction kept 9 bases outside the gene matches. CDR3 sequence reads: CASSLLGTVPTGELFF. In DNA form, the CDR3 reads TGTGCCAGCTCACTACTGGGGACAGTTCCCACCGGGGAGCTGTTTTTT.

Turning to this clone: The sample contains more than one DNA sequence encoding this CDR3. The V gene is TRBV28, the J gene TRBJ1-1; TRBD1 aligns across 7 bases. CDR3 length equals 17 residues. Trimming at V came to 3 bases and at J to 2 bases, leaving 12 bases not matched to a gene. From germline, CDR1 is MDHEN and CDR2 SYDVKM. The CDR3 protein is CASSFSNTGTANTEAFF. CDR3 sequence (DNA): TGTGCCAGCAGTTTTTCCAATACCGGGACAGCTAACACTGAAGCTTTCTTT. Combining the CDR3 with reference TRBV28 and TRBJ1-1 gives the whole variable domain DVKVTQSSRYLVKRTGEKVFLECVQDMDHENMFWYRQDPGLGLRLIYFSYDVKMKEKGDIPEGYSVSREKKERFSLILESASTNQTSMYLCASSFSNTGTANTEAFFGQGTRLTVV.

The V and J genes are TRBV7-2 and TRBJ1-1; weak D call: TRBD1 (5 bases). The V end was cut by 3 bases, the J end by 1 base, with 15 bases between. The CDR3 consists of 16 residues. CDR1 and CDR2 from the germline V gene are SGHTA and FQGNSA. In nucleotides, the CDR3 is TGTGCCAGCAGCTTTGGCCCGGGGGTTAGGAACACTGAAGCTTTCTTT. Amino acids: CASSFGPGVRNTEAFF.

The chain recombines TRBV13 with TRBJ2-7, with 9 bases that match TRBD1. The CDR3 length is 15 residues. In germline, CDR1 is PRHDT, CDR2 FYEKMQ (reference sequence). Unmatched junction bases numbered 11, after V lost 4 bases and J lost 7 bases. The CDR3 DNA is TGTGCCAGCAGCTCCCCGGGGACAGGGTGGAGGGAGCAGTACTTC. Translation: CASSSPGTGWREQYF.

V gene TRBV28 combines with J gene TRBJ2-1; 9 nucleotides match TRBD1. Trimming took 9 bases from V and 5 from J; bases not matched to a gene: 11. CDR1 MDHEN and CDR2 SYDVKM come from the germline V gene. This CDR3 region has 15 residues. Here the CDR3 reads CASPPTRTGDNEQFF. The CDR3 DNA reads TGTGCCAGTCCACCAACGAGGACAGGGGACAATGAGCAGTTCTTC.

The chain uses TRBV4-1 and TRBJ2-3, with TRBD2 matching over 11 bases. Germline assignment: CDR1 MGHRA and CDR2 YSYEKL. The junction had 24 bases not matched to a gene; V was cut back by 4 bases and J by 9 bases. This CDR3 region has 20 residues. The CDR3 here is CASSLKLTGLAVFGSGTQYF. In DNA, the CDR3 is TGCGCCAGCAGCCTAAAATTAACGGGACTAGCGGTTTTCGGGTCCGGCACGCAGTATTTT.

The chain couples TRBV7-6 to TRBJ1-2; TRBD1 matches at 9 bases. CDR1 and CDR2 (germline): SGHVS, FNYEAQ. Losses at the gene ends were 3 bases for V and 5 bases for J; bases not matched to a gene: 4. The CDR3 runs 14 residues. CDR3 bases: TGTGCCAGCAGCTTGGGACAGGGAGGATATGGCTACACCTTC. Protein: CASSLGQGGYGYTF. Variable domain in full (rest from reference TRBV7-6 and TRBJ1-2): GAGVSQSPRYKVTKRGQDVALRCDPISGHVSLYWYRQALGQGPEFLTYFNYEAQQDKSGLPNDRFSAERPEGSISTLTIQRTEQRDSAMYRCASSLGQGGYGYTFGSGTRLTVV.

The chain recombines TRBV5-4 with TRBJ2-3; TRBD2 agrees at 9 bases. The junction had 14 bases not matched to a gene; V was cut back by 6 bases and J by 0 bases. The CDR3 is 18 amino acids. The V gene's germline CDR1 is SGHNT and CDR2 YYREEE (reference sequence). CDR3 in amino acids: CASTPQVTSGSSTDTQYF. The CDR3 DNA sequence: TGTGCCAGCACCCCCCAAGTCACTAGCGGGTCTAGCACAGATACGCAGTATTTT.

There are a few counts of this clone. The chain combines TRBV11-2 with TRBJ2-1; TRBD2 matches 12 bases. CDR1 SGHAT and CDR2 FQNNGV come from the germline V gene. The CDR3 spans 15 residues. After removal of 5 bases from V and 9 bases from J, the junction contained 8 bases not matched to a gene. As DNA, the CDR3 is TGTGCCAGCAGCCCTACGACTAGCGGGAGCCCTGAGCAGTTCTTC. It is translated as CASSPTTSGSPEQFF.

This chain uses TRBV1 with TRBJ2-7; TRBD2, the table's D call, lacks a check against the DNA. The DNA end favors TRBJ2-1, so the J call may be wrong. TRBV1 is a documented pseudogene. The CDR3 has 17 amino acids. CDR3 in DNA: TGCACCAGCAGCCAGAGGGACCTAGCGGGAGTATACAATGAGCAGTTCTTC. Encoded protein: CTSSQRDLAGVYNEQFF.